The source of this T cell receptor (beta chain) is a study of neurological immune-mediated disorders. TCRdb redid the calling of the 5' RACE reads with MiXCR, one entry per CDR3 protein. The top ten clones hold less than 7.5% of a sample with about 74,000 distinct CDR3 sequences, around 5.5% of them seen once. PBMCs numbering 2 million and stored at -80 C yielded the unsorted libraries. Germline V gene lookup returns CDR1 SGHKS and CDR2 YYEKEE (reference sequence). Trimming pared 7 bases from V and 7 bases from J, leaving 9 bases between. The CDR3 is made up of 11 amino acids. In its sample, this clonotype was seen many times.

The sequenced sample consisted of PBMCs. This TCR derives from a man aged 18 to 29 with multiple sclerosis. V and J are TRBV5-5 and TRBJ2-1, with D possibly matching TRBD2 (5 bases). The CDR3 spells CASSRENEQFF. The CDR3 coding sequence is TGTGCCAGCTCTCGGGAAAATGAGCAGTTCTTC. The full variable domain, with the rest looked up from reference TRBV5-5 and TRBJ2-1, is DAGVTQSPTHLIKTRGQQVTLRCSPISGHKSVSWYQQVLGQGPQFIFQYYEKEERGRGNFPDRFSARQFPNYSSELNVNALLLGDSALYLCASSRENEQFFGPGTRLTVL.